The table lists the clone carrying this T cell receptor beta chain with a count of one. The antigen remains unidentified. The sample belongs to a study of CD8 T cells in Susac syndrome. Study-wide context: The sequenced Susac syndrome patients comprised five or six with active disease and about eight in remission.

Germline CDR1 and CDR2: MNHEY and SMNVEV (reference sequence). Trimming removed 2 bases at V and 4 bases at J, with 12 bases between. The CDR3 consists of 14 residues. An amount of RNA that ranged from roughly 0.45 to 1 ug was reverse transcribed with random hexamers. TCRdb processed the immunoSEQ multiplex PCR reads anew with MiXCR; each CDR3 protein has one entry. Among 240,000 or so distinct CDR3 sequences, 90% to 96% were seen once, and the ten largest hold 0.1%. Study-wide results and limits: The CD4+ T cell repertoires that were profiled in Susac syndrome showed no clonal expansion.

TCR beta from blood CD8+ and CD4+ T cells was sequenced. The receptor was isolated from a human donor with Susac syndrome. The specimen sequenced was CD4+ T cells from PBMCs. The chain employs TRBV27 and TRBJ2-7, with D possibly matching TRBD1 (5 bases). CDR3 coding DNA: TGTGCCAGCAGTTTAAGAATTAGGGGTTACGAGCAGTACTTC. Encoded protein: CASSLRIRGYEQYF.